The clone carrying this T cell receptor (beta chain) has a count of ten or more. Its specificity is unknown. Trimming took 4 bases from V and 3 from J, leaving 13 bases between them. The CDR3 covers 14 residues. The data stem from a study of spatial heterogeneity in lung cancer. Overall study results and limits: Ubiquitous nonsynonymous mutations were tracked by counts of ubiquitous expanded TCRs, and regional ones by counts of regional expanded TCRs. Expanded alpha and beta TCR counts within tumors tracked tumor mutation counts.

Unique molecular identifiers tagged every individual TCR cDNA molecule. TCRdb passed the 5' RACE reads through MiXCR, listing each CDR3 protein once. The sample shows about 22,000 distinct CDR3 sequences, roughly 3% of them seen only once. Described time point: sample taken at primary tumor resection. Patients with untreated early-stage non-small cell lung cancer, numbering 72, were the donors. Unsorted whole RNA from tumor, nontumor lung or frozen PBMC underwent sequencing. This TCR was recovered from a male donor with early-stage non-small cell lung cancer. The chain couples TRBV12-3 or TRBV12-4 to TRBJ2-7; a possible D gene is TRBD2 (6 bases). The sequenced sample was lung tumor tissue, obtained at surgery. The CDR3 loop is CASSSPDYLYEQYF. The CDR3 DNA reads as TGTGCCAGCAGTTCTCCGGACTATCTCTACGAGCAGTACTTC.